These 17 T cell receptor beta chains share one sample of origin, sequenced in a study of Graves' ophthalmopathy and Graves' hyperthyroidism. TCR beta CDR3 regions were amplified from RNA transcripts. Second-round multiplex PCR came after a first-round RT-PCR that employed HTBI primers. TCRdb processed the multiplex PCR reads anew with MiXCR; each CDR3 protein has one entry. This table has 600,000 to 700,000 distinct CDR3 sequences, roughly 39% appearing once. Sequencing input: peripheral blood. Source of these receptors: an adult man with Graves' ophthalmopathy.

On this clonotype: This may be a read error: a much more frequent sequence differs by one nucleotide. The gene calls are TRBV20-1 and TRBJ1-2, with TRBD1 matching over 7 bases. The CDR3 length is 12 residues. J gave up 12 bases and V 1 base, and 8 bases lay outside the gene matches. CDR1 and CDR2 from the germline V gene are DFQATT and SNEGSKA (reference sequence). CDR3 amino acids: CSARVGQAYHTF. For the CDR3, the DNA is TGCAGTGCTAGAGTCGGACAGGCTTACCACACCTTC.

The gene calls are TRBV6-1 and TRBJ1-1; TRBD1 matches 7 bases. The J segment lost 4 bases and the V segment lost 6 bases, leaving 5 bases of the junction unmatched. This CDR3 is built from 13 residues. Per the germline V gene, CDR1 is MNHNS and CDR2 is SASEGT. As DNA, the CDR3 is TGTGCCAGCAGGGGCAGGGGGTCCACTGAAGCTTTCTTT. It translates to CASRGRGSTEAFF.

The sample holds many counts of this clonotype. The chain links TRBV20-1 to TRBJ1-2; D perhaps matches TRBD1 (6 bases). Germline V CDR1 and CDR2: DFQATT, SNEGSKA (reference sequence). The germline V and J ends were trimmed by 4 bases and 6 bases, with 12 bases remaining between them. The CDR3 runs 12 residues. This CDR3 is CSATGTTDGYTF. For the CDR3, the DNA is TGCAGTGCTACTGGGACAACTGATGGCTACACCTTC.

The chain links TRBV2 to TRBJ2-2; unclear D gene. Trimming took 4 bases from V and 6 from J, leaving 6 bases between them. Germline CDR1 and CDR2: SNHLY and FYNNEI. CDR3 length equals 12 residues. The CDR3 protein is CASSANAGELFF. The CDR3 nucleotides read TGTGCCAGCAGTGCTAACGCCGGGGAGCTGTTTTTT.

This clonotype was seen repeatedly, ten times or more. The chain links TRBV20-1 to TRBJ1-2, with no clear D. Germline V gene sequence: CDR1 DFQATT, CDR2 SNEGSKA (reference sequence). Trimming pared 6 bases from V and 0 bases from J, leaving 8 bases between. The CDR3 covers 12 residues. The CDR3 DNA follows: TGCAGTGCCGACGGGTCTAACTATGGCTACACCTTC. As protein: CSADGSNYGYTF.

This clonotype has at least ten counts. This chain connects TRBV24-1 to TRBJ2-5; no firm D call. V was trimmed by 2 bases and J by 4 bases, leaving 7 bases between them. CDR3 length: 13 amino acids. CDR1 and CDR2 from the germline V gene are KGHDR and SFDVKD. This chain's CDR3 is CATSDSVSETQYF. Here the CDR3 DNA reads TGTGCCACCAGTGATTCGGTATCAGAGACCCAGTACTTC.

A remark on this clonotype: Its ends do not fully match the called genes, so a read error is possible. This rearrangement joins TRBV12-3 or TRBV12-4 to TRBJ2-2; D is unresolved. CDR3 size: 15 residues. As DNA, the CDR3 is TGTGCCAGCGGTTTACGACTCTATTACACCGGGGAGCTGTTTTTT. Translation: CASGLRLYYTGELFF.

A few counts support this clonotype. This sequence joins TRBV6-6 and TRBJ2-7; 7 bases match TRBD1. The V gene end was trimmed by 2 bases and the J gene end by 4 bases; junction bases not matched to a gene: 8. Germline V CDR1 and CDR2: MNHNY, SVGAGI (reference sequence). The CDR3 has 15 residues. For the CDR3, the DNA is TGTGCCAGCAGTTACCCCGGACAGGAAAAATACGAGCAGTACTTC. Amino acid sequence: CASSYPGQEKYEQYF.

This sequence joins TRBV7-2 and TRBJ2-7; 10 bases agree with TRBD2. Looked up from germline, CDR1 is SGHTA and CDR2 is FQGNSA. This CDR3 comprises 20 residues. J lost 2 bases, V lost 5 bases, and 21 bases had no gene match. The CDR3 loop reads CASSPRGRFGSGRAPYEQYF. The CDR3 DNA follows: TGTGCCAGCAGCCCCCGGGGGCGGTTCGGGAGCGGGAGGGCCCCCTACGAGCAGTACTTC. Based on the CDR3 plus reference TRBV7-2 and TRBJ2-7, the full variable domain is GAGVSQSPSNKVTEKGKDVELRCDPISGHTALYWYRQSLGQGLEFLIYFQGNSAPDKSGLPSDRFSAERTGGSVSTLTIQRTQQEDSAVYLCASSPRGRFGSGRAPYEQYFGPGTRLTVT.

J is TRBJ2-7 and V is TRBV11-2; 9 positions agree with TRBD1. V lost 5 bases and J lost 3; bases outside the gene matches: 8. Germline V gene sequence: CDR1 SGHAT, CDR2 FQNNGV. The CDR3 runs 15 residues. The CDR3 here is CASSTGTGPLYEQYF. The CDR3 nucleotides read TGTGCCAGCAGCACAGGGACAGGGCCCCTCTACGAGCAGTACTTC. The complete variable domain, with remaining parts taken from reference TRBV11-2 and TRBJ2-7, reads EAGVAQSPRYKIIEKRQSVAFWCNPISGHATLYWYQQILGQGPKLLIQFQNNGVVDDSQLPKDRFSAERLKGVDSTLKIQPAKLEDSAVYLCASSTGTGPLYEQYFGPGTRLTVT.

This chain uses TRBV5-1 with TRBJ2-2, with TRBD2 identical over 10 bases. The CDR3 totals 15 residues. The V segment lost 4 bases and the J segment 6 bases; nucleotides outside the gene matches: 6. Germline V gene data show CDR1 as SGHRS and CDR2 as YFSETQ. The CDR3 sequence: CASSTLAGVPGELFF. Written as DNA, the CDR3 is TGCGCCAGCAGCACCCTAGCGGGAGTCCCCGGGGAGCTGTTTTTT.

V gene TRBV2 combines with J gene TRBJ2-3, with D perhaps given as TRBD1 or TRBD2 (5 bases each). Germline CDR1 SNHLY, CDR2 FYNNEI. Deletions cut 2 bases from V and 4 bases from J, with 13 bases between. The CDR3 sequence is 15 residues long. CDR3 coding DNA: TGTGCCAGCAGTGAATCGGACTTGGGGGCAGATACGCAGTATTTT. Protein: CASSESDLGADTQYF.

The CDR3 spells CASSPGTTYTGELFF. The CDR3 DNA reads as TGTGCCAGCAGCCCCGGGACTACCTACACCGGGGAGCTGTTTTTT. This sequence joins TRBV7-7 and TRBJ2-2; 7 positions match TRBD2. There are 15 residues in the CDR3. Germline loops: CDR1 SSHAT, CDR2 FNYEAQ (reference sequence). V shed 5 bases and J 3 bases; nucleotides not matched to a gene: 6.

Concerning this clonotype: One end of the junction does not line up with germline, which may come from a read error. The CDR3 DNA reads TGTGCCGCCAGCAGCCCCAACGGGGGTGGTCAAGAGACCCAATACTTC. Translation gives CAASSPNGGGQETQYF. The chain is built from TRBV15 and TRBJ2-5, with a tentative D call TRBD2 (6 bases). Germline CDR1 reads LNHNV; CDR2 reads YYDKDF (reference sequence). This CDR3 has 16 amino acids.

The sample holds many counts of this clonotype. In DNA form, the CDR3 reads TGTGCCAGCAGCGAACCTCTTGCCCACGAGCAGTACTTC. This codes for CASSEPLAHEQYF. V usage is TRBV10-3 and J usage is TRBJ2-7; D call uncertain. Germline V lookup: CDR1 ENHRY, CDR2 SYGVKD. The ends were cut back, 10 bases at V and 5 bases at J, with 18 bases in the middle. The CDR3 is 13 residues long.

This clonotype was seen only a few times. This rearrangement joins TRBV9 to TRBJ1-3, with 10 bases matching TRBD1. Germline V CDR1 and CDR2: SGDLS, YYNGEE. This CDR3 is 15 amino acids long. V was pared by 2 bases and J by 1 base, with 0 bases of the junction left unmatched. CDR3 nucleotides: TGTGCCAGCAGCGTGGGACAGGGGTCTGGAAACACCATATATTTT. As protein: CASSVGQGSGNTIYF.

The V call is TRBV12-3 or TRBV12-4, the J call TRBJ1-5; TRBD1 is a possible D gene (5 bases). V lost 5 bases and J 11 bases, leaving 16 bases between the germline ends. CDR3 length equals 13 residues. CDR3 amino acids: CASSGTDEETQHF. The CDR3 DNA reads TGTGCCAGCAGTGGGACGGACGAAGAGACCCAGCATTTT.